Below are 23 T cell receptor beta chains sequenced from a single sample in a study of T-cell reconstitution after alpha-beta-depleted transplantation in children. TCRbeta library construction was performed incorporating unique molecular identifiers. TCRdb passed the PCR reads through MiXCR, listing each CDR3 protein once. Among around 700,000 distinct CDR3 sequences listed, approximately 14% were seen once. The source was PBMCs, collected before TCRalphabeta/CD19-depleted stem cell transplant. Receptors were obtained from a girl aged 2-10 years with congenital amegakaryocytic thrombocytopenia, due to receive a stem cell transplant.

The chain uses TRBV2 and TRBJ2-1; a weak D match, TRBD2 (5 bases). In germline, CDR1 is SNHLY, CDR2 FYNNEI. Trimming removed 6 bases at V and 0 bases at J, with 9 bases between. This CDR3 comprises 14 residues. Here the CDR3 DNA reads TGTGCCAGCAGAATTGGGAGCTCCTACAATGAGCAGTTCTTC. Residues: CASRIGSSYNEQFF.

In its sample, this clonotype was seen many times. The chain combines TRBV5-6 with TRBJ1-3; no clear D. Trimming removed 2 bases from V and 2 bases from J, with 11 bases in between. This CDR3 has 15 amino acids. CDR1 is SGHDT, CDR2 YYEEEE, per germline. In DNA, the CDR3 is TGTGCCAGCAGCTTTCTGGACGGTCCTGGAAACACCATATATTTT. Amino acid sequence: CASSFLDGPGNTIYF.

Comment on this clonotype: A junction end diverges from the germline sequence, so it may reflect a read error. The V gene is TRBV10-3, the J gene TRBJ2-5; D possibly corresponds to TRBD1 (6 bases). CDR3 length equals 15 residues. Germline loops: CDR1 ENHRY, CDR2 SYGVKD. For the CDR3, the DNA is TGTGCCATCGACGACAGGAGTGGACACCAAGAGACCCTGTACTTC. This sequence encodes CAIDDRSGHQETLYF.

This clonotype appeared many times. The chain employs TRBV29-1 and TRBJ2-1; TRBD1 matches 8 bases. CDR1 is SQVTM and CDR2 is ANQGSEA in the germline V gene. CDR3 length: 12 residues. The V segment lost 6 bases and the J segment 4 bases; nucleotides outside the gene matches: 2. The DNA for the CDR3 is TGCAGCGTGGGGACAGGTTACAATGAGCAGTTCTTC. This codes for CSVGTGYNEQFF.

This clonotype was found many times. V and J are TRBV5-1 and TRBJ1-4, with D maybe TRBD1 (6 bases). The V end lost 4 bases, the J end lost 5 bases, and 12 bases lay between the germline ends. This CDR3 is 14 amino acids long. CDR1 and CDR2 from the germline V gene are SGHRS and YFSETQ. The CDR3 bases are TGCGCCAGCAGCAGGGGGGTTTCCAATGAAAAACTGTTTTTT. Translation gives CASSRGVSNEKLFF.

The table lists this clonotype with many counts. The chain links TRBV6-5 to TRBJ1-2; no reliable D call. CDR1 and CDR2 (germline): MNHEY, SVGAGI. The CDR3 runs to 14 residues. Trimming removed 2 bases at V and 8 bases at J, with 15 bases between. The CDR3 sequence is CASSYAGRDMGYTF. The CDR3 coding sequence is TGTGCCAGCAGTTACGCGGGTAGAGACATGGGCTACACCTTC.

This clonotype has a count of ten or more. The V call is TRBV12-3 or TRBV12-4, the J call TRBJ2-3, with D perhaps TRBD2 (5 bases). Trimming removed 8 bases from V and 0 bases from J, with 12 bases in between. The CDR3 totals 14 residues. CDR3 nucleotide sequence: TGTGCCAGCGGGGAGATGCCTAGCACAGATACGCAGTATTTT. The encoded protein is CASGEMPSTDTQYF.

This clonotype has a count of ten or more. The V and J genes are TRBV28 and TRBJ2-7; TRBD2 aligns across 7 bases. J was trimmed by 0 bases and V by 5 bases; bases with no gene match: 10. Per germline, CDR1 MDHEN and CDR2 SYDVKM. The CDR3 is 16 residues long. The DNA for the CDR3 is TGTGCCAGCAGTCCCTCGGGGGGAATTAGCTCCTACGAGCAGTACTTC. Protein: CASSPSGGISSYEQYF.

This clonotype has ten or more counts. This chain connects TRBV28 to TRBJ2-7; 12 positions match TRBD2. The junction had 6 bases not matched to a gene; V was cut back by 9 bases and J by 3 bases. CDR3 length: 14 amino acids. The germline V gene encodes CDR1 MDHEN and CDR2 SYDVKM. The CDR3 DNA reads TGTGCCAGTCTACTAGCGGGGGGAGGCTACGAGCAGTACTTC. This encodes CASLLAGGGYEQYF.

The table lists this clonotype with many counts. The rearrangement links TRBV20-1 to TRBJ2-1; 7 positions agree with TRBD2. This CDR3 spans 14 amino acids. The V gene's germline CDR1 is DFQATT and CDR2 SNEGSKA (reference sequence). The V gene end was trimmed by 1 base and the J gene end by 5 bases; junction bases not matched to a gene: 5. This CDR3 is CSARGGSLDNEQFF. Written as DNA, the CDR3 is TGCAGTGCTAGAGGCGGGAGTCTCGACAATGAGCAGTTCTTC.

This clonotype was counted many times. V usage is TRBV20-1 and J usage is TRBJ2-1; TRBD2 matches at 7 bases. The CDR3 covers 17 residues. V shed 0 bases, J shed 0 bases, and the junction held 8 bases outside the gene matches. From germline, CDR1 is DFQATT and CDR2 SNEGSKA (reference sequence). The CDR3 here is CSARDGGGTNSYNEQFF. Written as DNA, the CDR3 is TGCAGTGCTAGAGATGGGGGAGGGACTAACTCCTACAATGAGCAGTTCTTC.

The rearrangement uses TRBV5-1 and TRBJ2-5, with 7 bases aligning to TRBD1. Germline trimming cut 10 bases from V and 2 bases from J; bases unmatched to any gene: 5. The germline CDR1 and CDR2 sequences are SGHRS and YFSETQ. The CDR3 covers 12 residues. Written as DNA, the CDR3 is TGCGCCGTACGGGACAGACAAGAGACCCAGTACTTC. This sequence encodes CAVRDRQETQYF.

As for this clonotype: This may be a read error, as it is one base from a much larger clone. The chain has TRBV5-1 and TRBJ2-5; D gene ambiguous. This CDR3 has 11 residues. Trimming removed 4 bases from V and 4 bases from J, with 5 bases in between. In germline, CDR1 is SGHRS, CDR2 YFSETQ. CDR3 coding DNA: TGCGCCAGCAGCGACACAGAGACCCAGTACTTC. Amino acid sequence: CASSDTETQYF.

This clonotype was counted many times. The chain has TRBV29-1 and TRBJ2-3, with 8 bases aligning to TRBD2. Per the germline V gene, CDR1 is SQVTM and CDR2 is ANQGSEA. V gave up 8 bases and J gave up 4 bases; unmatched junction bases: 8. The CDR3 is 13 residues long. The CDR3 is CSTGTRGADTQYF. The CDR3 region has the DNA TGCAGCACCGGGACTAGGGGAGCAGATACGCAGTATTTT.

The chain's CDR3 is CSARGSTSGIALFCWHNEQFF. The CDR3 DNA reads as TGCAGTGCTAGAGGCAGCACAAGCGGCATCGCTCTTTTTTGCTGGCACAATGAGCAGTTCTTC. The rearrangement joins TRBV20-1 to TRBJ2-1, with D possibly being TRBD2 (5 bases). The CDR3 has 21 residues. The germline V gene encodes CDR1 DFQATT and CDR2 SNEGSKA (reference sequence). The V and J ends lost 1 base and 5 bases respectively, with 33 bases between them.

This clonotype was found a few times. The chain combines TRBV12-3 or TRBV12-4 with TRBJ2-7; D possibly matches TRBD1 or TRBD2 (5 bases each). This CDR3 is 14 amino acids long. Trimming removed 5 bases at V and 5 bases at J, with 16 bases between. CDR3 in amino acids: CASSTTGTSHEQYF. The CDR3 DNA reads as TGTGCCAGCAGTACGACCGGGACGTCCCACGAGCAGTACTTC.

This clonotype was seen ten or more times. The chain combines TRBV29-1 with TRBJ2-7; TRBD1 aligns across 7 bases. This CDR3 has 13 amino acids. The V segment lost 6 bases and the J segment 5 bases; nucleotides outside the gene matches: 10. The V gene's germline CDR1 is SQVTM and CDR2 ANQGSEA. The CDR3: CSVLDRAFHEQYF. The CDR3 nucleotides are TGCAGCGTCTTAGACAGGGCATTCCACGAGCAGTACTTC.

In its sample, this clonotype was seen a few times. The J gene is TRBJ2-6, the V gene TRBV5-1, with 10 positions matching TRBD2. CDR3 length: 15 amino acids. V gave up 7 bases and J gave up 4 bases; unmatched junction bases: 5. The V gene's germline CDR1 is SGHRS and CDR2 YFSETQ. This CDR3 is CASLAGVAGANVLTF. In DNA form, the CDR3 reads TGCGCCAGCCTAGCGGGAGTGGCCGGGGCCAACGTCCTGACTTTC.

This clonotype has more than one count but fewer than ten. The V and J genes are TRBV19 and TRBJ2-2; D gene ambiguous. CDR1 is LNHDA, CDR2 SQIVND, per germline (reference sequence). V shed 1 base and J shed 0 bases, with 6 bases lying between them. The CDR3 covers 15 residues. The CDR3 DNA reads TGTGCCAGTAGTATAGTTCACCCGAACACCGGGGAGCTGTTTTTT. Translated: CASSIVHPNTGELFF.

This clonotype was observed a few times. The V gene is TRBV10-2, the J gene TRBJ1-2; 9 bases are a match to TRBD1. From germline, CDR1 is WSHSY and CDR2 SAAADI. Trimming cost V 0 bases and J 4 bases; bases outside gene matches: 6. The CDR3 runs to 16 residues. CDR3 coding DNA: TGCGCCAGCAGTGAGTCGAGGACAGGGGATCCCTATGGCTACACCTTC. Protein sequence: CASSESRTGDPYGYTF.

This CDR3 reads CSARDWARQRAYNEQFF. Here the CDR3 DNA reads TGCAGTGCTAGAGATTGGGCGCGGCAGCGTGCCTACAATGAGCAGTTCTTC. The chain carries TRBV20-1 and TRBJ2-1; no firm D call. The CDR3 sequence is 17 residues long. Trimming cost V 0 bases and J 2 bases, with 17 bases left between them. Per germline, CDR1 DFQATT and CDR2 SNEGSKA (reference sequence).

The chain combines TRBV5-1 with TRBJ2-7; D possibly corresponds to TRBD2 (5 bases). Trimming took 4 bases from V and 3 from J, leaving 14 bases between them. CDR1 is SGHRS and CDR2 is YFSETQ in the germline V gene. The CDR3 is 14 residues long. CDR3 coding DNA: TGCGCCAGCAGCAGCGGCGGTGGACTCTACGAGCAGTACTTC. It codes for CASSSGGGLYEQYF.

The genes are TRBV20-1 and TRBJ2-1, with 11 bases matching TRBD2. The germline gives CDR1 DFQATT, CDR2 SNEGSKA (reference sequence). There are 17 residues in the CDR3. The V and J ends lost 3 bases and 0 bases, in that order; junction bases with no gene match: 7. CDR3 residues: CSARATSGRYSYNEQFF. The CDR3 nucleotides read TGCAGTGCTAGGGCAACTAGCGGGAGATACTCCTACAATGAGCAGTTCTTC.